This T cell receptor beta chain is drawn from a study of cytomegalovirus exposure and HLA in healthy donors. Study context: Out of approximately 170 million T cells, an earlier analysis found some 120 million unique TCR beta sequences in total.

This CDR3 spans 13 amino acids. Germline V gene data show CDR1 as SGHTA and CDR2 as FQGNSA. The V end was cut by 5 bases, the J end by 6 bases, with 10 bases between. The study ran its PCR with 60 Vbeta and 13 Jbeta primers. TCRdb's table, derived via immunoSEQ multiplex PCR, lists solely in-frame clones and lacks some. The repertoire holds 80,000 to 100,000 clones, with roughly 77% as singletons. Whole-study findings and limits: Across all donors, roughly uniform sequencing depth was an assumption of the presence/absence analyses.

Turning to this clone: What it binds is unknown.

These donors counted as nominally healthy when sampled, but unrecorded immune exposures were likely. The chain couples TRBV7-2 to TRBJ2-2; D remains ambiguous. The sequenced sample consisted of PBMCs. The origin of this receptor is a man aged 35-49 years in good health and CMV-seronegative. The CDR3 loop is CASSVRRAGELFF. Written as DNA, the CDR3 is TGTGCCAGCAGCGTTAGAAGAGCCGGGGAGCTGTTTTTT.